This TCR beta chain was recovered during a study of CD8 T cells in Susac syndrome. CDR1 is MNHNS and CDR2 is SASEGT in the germline V gene. The V and J ends lost 3 bases and 6 bases, in that order; junction bases with no gene match: 15. This CDR3 has 17 residues. In the multiple sclerosis control group, patients were treatment-naive and had stable or active relapsing-remitting disease. TEMRA cells underwent FACS enrichment and CD8+ and CD4+ T cells underwent negative isolation. This clonotype was counted once. It was with random hexamers that roughly 0.45 to 1 ug RNA was reverse transcribed. Across 54 Vbeta and 13 Jbeta, immunoSEQ multiplex PCR amplified TCR beta CDR3. One entry per CDR3 protein results from TCRdb running MiXCR on the immunoSEQ multiplex PCR reads. The data contain over 300,000 distinct CDR3 sequences, around 92% of them singletons.

Sequencing was performed on CD4+ T cells from PBMCs. This rearrangement joins TRBV6-1 to TRBJ2-5; 8 bases agree with TRBD1. This receptor was identified in a human donor with multiple sclerosis. The chain's CDR3 is CASSEDFLAGGAKTQYF. The CDR3 DNA follows: TGTGCCAGCAGTGAGGATTTTCTGGCAGGGGGCGCGAAGACCCAGTACTTC.